The subject of this entry is one TCR beta chain. Its matching antigen is unknown. Generated by immunoSEQ multiplex PCR, the TCRdb table keeps only in-frame clones and is missing some. Of nearly 85,000 clones listed, just under 95% were seen once; the top ten hold about 18%. CDR1 is ENHRY and CDR2 is SYGVKD in the germline V gene. This CDR3 spans 15 amino acids. The V gene end was trimmed by 0 bases and the J gene end by 6 bases; junction bases not matched to a gene: 2. This record comes from a study of siplizumab effects on memory and regulatory T cells. Findings and limits, study-wide: Treg origin accounted for an average of roughly 69% of mappable alloreactive CD4+ clones with siplizumab and roughly 25% in controls. Proliferating siplizumab-culture Treg suppressive function went unconfirmed.

Source material: CD8+ T cells sorted from blood. The chain employs TRBV10-3 and TRBJ2-1; 10 nucleotides agree with TRBD2. This clonotype was obtained from a human donor in good health. CDR3 residues: CAISESSGRLNEQFF. CDR3 bases: TGTGCCATCAGTGAGTCTAGCGGGAGGCTCAATGAGCAGTTCTTC.